These 16 T cell receptor beta chains originate from one sample sequenced in a study of blood T cells in healthy people across ages. Sample-barcoded 5' priming and a J-beta primer mix drove a second PCR of roughly 7 to 11 cycles. TCRdb redid the calling of the 5' RACE reads with MiXCR, one entry per CDR3 protein. Of around 780,000 distinct CDR3 sequences in the sample, 56% were seen once. Sequenced material: blood. All receptors derive from a man between 40 and 49 years old in good health.

The sample holds a few counts of this clonotype. The genes are TRBV29-1 and TRBJ2-1; 8 bases match TRBD1. Germline CDR1 is SQVTM and CDR2 is ANQGSEA. V lost 6 bases to trimming and J lost 1 base; unmatched junction nucleotides: 8. This CDR3 contains 15 residues. The CDR3 loop is CSVRGQGWSYNEQFF. In DNA form, the CDR3 reads TGCAGCGTGAGAGGACAGGGTTGGTCCTACAATGAGCAGTTCTTC.

This clonotype has just a few counts. The gene calls are TRBV12-3 or TRBV12-4 and TRBJ2-5; D perhaps matches TRBD2 (5 bases). The CDR3 totals 13 residues. Trimming took 5 bases from V and 9 from J, leaving 16 bases between them. The CDR3 bases are TGTGCCAGCAGTCCCACCGGAGGTGCGGCCCAGTACTTC. It yields the protein CASSPTGGAAQYF.

This clonotype has more than one count but fewer than ten. The V and J genes are TRBV29-1 and TRBJ2-3; the D is unclear. The CDR3 spans 12 residues. Germline CDR1 SQVTM, CDR2 ANQGSEA. The CDR3 DNA reads TGCAGTACGACGCATCGCACAGATACGCAGTATTTT. It is translated as CSTTHRTDTQYF.

Only a few counts were recorded for this clonotype. The J gene is TRBJ1-2, the V gene TRBV20-1; 10 bases map to TRBD1. The CDR3 runs to 16 residues. The germline CDR1 and CDR2 sequences are DFQATT and SNEGSKA (reference sequence). V dropped 3 bases and J dropped 4; count of bases not matched to a gene: 11. The CDR3 sequence is CSASVRGQGISYGYTF. In DNA, the CDR3 is TGCAGTGCTAGCGTCCGGGGACAGGGGATTAGCTATGGCTACACCTTC.

This clonotype was seen a handful of times. The chain is built from TRBV20-1 and TRBJ1-5; D unclear. Germline V gene data show CDR1 as DFQATT and CDR2 as SNEGSKA (reference sequence). Trimming removed 3 bases from V and 0 bases from J, with 15 bases in between. The CDR3 is 16 residues long. The CDR3, as DNA: TGCAGTGCTAGGGACGCCGACGGGCGTAGCAATCAGCCCCAGCATTTT. It is translated as CSARDADGRSNQPQHF.

The CDR3 nucleotides read TGTGCCACCAGAGGTTTCGGCAGAGACCAAGAGACCCAGTACTTC. Protein product: CATRGFGRDQETQYF. The J gene is TRBJ2-5, the V gene TRBV15, with D uncertain. The CDR3 sequence is 15 residues long. Germline values: CDR1 LNHNV, CDR2 YYDKDF (reference sequence). V dropped 6 bases and J dropped 0 bases, with 14 bases sitting between them.

The chain recombines TRBV7-2 with TRBJ2-1, with TRBD2 matching 15 bases. Germline V gives CDR1 SGHTA, CDR2 FQGNSA. The length of the CDR3 is 19 residues. Trimming cost V 5 bases and J 1 base; bases outside gene matches: 9. CDR3 sequence reads: CASSTPGTSGRRSYNEQFF. CDR3 nucleotide sequence: TGTGCCAGCAGCACACCCGGGACTAGCGGGAGGCGGTCCTACAATGAGCAGTTCTTC.

This chain's CDR3 is CATSWGNTEAFF. Written as DNA, the CDR3 is TGTGCCACCAGTTGGGGGAACACTGAAGCTTTCTTT. The V gene is TRBV24-1, the J gene TRBJ1-1; unclear D gene. The V gene lost 6 bases and the J gene lost 1 base, with 5 bases spanning the gap. The CDR3 covers 12 residues. Germline CDR1 reads KGHDR; CDR2 reads SFDVKD.

This clonotype was detected once. The V call is TRBV5-1, the J call TRBJ1-1; possible D gene TRBD1, 5 bases. This CDR3 has 15 residues. Germline assignment: CDR1 SGHRS and CDR2 YFSETQ. V was cut by 0 bases and J by 5 bases, with 14 bases left in between. CDR3 DNA: TGCGCCAGCAGCTTGGATTGGGGGGGAGCTACTGAAGCTTTCTTT. This encodes CASSLDWGGATEAFF.

This chain uses TRBV7-2 with TRBJ2-5, with a weak D call TRBD2 (5 bases). This CDR3 spans 13 amino acids. Germline CDR1 is SGHTA and CDR2 is FQGNSA. Trimming cost V 6 bases and J 7 bases, with 15 bases left between them. The CDR3, as DNA: TGTGCCAGCAGTCGGGGTCCCTCGGGGACCCAGTACTTC. This translates into CASSRGPSGTQYF.

Only one count was recorded for this clonotype. The junction does not match germline at one end; this may be a read error. DNA of the CDR3: TGTGCCAGCTCACTGGACAGAAAAAACACGGAAGCTTTCTTT. Its protein product is CASSLDRKNTEAFF. The chain recombines TRBV18 with TRBJ1-1; TRBD1 is a possible D gene (6 bases). Germline V gives CDR1 KGHSH, CDR2 LQKENI. CDR3 size: 14 residues.

The CDR3 reads CSASRTSGGAGETQYF. CDR3 in DNA: TGCAGTGCTAGCCGAACTAGCGGGGGGGCGGGGGAGACCCAGTACTTC. V usage is TRBV20-1 and J usage is TRBJ2-5, with TRBD2 identical over 13 bases. The CDR3 is 16 residues long. CDR1 is DFQATT and CDR2 is SNEGSKA in the germline V gene (reference sequence). V dropped 3 bases and J dropped 5; count of bases not matched to a gene: 9.

This clonotype was picked up many times. The V gene is TRBV6-1, the J gene TRBJ2-3; the D is unclear. Germline lookup yields CDR1 MNHNS and CDR2 SASEGT. Trimming stripped 3 bases from V and 4 bases from J, with 8 bases between. The CDR3 spans 13 residues. DNA of the CDR3: TGTGCCAGCAGTGAGGGTCGGCCAGATACGCAGTATTTT. It codes for CASSEGRPDTQYF.

The chain has TRBV27 and TRBJ2-5; TRBD1 matches 11 bases. The CDR3 length is 14 residues. Germline lookup yields CDR1 MNHEY and CDR2 SMNVEV (reference sequence). J lost 5 bases, V lost 5 bases, and 4 bases had no gene match. The DNA for the CDR3 is TGTGCCAGCAGTAGGACAGGGGGCCGGGAGACCCAGTACTTC. It encodes CASSRTGGRETQYF.

The V call is TRBV9, the J call TRBJ2-1; TRBD1 agrees at 8 bases. The CDR3 contains 16 residues. V lost 3 bases to trimming and J lost 5 bases; unmatched junction nucleotides: 10. CDR1 and CDR2 (germline): SGDLS, YYNGEE. CDR3 DNA: TGTGCCAGCAGCGCAGGGACAGGAGGATTCGACAATGAGCAGTTCTTC. It translates to CASSAGTGGFDNEQFF.

This clonotype came up a few times. This chain connects TRBV7-9 to TRBJ2-3, with D hard to call. This CDR3 is 15 amino acids long. Between the trimmed V and J ends, which lost 5 bases and 3 bases, there was a span of 15 bases. Germline CDR1 and CDR2: SEHNR and FQNEAQ (reference sequence). DNA of the CDR3: TGTGCCAGCAGCGAATTTGAGTATGATACAGATACGCAGTATTTT. The encoded protein is CASSEFEYDTDTQYF.